Detailed here is one T cell receptor beta chain. The sample is drawn from a study of T cell changes during pregnancy in multiple sclerosis. Here immunoSEQ multiplex PCR was the method, and the copy in TCRdb shows in-frame clones only, minus some. The sample has 60,000 to 85,000 clones; roughly 94% are singletons. V shed 3 bases and J shed 6 bases, with 15 bases lying between them. This CDR3 contains 15 residues. CDR1 is LNHNV, CDR2 YYDKDF, per germline (reference sequence). The TCR sequence derives from a female donor with multiple sclerosis, enrolled in a pregnancy study. This chain uses TRBV15 with TRBJ1-5; TRBD1 is a possible D gene (5 bases). The sample consisted of peripheral blood, taken in the third trimester of pregnancy. Written as DNA, the CDR3 is TGTGCCACCAGCAGTCAAGCAGGGCTGGGTCAGCCCCAGCATTTT. It codes for CATSSQAGLGQPQHF.